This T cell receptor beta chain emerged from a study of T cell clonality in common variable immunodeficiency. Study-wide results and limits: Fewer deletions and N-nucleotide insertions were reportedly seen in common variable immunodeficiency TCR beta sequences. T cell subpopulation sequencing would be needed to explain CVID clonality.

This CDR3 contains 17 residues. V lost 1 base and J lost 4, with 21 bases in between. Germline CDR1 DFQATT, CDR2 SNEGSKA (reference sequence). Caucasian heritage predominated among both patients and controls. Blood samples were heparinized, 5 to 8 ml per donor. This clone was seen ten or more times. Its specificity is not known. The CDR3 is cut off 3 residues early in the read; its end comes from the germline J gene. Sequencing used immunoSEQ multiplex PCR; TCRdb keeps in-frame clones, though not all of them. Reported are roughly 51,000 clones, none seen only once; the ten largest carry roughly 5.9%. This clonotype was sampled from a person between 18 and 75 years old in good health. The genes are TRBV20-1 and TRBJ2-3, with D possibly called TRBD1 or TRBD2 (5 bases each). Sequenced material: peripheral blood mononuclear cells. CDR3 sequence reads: CSARGGVDDSSPDTQYF. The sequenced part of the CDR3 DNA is TGCAGTGCTAGAGGAGGGGTGGATGACAGCTCCCCAGATACG.